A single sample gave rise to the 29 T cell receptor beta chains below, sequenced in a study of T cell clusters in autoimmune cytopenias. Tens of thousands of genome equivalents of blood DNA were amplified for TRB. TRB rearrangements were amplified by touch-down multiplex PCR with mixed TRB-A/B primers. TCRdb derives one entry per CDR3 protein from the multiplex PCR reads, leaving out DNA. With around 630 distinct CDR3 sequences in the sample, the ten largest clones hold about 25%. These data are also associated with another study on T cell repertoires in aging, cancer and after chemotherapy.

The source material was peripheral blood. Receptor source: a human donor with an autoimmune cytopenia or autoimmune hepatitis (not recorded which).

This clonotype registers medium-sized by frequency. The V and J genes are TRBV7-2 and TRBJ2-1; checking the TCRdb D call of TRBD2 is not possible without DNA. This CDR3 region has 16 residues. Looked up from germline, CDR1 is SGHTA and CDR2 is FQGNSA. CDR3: CASKAGGQSSYNEQFF.

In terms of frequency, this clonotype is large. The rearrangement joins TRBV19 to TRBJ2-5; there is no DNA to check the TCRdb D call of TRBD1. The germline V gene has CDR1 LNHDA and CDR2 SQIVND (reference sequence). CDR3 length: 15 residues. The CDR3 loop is CASSIDGRVSETQYF.

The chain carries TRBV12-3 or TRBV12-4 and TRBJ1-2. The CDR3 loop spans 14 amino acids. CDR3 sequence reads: CASSDRLVGYGYTF.

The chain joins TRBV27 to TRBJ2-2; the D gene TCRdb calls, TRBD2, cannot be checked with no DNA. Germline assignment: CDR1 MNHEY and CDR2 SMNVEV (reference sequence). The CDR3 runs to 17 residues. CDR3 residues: CASSPGLAGGPAGELFF.

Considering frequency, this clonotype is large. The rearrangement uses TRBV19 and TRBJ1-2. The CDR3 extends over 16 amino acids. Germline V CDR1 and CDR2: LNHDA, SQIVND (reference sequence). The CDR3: CASSIDMATSNYGYTF.

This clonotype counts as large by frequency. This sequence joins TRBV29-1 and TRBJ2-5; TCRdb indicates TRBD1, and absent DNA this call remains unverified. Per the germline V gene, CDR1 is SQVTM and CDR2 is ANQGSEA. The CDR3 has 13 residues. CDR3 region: CSVTQTGVATQYF.

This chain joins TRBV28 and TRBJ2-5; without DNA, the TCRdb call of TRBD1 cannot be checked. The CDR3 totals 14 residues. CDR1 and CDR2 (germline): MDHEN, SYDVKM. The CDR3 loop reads CASSSGGQQETQYF.

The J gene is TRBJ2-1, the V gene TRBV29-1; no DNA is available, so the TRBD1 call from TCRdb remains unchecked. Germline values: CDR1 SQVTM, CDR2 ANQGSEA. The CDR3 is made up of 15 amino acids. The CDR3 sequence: CSASDRGPLYNEQFF.

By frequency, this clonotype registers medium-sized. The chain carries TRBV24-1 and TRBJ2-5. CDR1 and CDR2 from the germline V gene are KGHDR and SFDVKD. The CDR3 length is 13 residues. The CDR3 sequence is CATSDRSDETQYF.

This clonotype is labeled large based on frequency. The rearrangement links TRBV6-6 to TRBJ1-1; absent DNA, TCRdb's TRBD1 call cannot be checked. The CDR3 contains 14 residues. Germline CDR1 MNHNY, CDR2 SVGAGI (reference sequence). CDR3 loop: CASSYEQGPTEAFF.

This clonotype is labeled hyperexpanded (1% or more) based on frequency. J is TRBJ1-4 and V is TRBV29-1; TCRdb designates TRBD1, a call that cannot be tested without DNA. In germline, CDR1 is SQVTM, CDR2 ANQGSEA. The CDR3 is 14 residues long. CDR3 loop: CSVHSGGLNEKLFF. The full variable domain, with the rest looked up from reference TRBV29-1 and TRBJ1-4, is SAVISQKPSRDICQRGTSLTIQCQVDSQVTMMFWYRQQPGQSLTLIATANQGSEATYESGFVIDKFPISRPNLTFSTLTVSNMSPEDSSIYLCSVHSGGLNEKLFFGSGTQLSVL.

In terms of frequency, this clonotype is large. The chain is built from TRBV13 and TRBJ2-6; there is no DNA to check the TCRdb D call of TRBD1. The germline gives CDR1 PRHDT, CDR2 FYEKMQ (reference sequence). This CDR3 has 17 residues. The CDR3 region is CASSWQVPHSGANVLTF.

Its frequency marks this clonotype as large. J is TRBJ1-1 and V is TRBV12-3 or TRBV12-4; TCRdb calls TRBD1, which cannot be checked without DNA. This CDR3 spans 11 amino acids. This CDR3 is CASRGGQEAFF.

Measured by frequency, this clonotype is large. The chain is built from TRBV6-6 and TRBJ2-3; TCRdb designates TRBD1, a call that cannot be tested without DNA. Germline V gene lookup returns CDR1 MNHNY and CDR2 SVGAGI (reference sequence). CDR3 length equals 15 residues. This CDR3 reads CASSRERGRTDTQYF.

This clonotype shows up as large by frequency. The CDR3 sequence: CASSYGLVQNTGELFF. This chain joins TRBV6-5 and TRBJ2-2; TCRdb names TRBD2, which stays unverified in the absence of DNA. This CDR3 spans 16 amino acids. Per germline, CDR1 MNHEY and CDR2 SVGAGI.

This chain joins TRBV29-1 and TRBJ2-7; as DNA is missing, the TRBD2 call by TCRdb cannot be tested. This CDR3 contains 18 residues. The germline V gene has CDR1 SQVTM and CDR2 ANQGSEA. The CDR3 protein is CSVDRGTSGSVSSYEQYF.

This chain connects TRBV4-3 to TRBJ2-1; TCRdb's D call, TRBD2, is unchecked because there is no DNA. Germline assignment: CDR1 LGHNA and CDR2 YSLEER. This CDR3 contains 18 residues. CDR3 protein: CASSQDAGLASSYNEQFF.

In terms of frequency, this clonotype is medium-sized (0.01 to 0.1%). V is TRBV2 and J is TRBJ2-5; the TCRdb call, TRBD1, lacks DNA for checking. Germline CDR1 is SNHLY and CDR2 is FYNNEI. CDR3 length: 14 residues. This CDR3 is CASSVQGAEETQYF.

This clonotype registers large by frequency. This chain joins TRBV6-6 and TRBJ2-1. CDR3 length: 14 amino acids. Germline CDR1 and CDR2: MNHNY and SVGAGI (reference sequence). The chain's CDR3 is CASSYSDTYNEQFF.

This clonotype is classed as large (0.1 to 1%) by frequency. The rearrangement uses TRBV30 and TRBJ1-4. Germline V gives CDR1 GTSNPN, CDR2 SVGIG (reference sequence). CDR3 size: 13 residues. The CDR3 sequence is CAWSSDESEKLFF.

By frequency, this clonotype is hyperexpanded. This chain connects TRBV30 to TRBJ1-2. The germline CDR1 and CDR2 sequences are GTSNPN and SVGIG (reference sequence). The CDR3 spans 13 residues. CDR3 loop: CAWSVGTFGGYTF.

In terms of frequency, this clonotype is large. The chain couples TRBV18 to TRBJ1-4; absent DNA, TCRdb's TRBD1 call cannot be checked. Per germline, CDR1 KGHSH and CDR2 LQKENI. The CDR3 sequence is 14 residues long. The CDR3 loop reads CASSPGRQNEKLFF.

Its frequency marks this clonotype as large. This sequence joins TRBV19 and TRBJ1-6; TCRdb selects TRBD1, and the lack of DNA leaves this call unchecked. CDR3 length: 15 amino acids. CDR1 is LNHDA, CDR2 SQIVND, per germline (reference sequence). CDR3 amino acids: CASRPDRGSGSPLHF.

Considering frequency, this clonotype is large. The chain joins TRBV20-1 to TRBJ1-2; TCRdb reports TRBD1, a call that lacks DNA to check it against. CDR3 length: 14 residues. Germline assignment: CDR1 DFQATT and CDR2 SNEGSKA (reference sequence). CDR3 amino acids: CSASQDRINYGYTF.

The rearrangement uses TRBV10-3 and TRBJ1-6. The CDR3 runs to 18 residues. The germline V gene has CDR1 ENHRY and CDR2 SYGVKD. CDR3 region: CAPSPMARVVTYNSPLHF.

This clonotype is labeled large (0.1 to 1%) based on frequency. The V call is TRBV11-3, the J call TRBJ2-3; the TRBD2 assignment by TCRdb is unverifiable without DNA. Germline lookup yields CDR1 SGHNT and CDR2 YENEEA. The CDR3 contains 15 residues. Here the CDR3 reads CASRDGEGYTDTQYF. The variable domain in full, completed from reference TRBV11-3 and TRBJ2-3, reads EAGVVQSPRYKIIEKKQPVAFWCNPISGHNTLYWYLQNLGQGPELLIRYENEEAVDDSQLPKDRFSAERLKGVDSTLKIQPAELGDSAVYLCASRDGEGYTDTQYFGPGTRLTVL.

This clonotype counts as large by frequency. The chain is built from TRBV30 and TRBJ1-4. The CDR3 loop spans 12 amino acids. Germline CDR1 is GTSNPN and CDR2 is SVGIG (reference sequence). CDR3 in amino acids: CAWSVQGEKLFF.

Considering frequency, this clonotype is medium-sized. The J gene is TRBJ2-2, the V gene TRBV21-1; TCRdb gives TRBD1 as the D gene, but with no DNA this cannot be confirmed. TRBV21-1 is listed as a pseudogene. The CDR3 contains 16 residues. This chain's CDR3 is CASSKWQGVVTGELFF.

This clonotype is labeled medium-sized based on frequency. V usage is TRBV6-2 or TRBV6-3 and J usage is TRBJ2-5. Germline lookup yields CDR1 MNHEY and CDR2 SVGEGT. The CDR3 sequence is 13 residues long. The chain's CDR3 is CASSYARKETQYF.